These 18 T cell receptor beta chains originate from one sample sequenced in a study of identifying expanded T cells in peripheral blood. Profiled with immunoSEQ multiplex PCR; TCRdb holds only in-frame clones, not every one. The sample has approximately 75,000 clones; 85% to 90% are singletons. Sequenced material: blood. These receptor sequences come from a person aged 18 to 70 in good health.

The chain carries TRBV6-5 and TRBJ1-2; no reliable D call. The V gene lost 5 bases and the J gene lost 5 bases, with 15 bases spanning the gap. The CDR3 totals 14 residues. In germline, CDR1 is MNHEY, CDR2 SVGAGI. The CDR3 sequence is CASSPRTPPYGYTF. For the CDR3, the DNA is TGTGCCAGCAGTCCCCGAACACCCCCTTATGGCTACACCTTC.

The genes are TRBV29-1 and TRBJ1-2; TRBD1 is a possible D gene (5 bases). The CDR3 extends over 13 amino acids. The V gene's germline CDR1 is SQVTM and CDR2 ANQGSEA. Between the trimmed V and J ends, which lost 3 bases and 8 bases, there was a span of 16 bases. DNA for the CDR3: TGCAGCGTTGAGGGCATCAGGGAGAGCGGCTACACCTTC. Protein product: CSVEGIRESGYTF.

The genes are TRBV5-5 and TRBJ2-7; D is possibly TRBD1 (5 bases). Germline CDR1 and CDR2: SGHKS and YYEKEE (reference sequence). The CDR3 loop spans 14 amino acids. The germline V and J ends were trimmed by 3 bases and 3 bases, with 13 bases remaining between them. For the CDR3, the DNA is TGTGCCAGCAGCTCCACCCAGGGTCTCTACGAGCAGTACTTC. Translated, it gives CASSSTQGLYEQYF.

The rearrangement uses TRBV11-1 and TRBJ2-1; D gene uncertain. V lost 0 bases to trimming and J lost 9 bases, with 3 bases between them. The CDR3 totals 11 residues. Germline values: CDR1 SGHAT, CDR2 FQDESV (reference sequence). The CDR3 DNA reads TGTGCCAGCAGCTTAGCGGTTGAGCAGTTCTTC. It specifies CASSLAVEQFF.

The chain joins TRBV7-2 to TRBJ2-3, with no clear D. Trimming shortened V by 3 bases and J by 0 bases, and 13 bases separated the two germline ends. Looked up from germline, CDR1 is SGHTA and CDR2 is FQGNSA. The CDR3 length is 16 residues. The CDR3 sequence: CASSFRRQPSTDTQYF. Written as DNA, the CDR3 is TGTGCCAGCAGCTTTCGCAGGCAGCCTAGCACAGATACGCAGTATTTT.

The CDR3 sequence: CASSGQLTGELFF. CDR3 DNA: TGTGCCAGCAGTGGACAGCTGACCGGGGAGCTGTTTTTT. This rearrangement joins TRBV2 to TRBJ2-2; D perhaps matches TRBD1 (5 bases). CDR1 and CDR2 (germline): SNHLY, FYNNEI. V lost 4 bases and J lost 5, with 8 bases in between. This CDR3 is built from 13 residues.

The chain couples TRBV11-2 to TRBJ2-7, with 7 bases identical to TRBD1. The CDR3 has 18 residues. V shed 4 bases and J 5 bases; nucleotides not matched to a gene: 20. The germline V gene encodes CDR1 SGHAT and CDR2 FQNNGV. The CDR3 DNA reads TGTGCCAGCAGCTCCTTAAAGAGCAAGGACAGGCTTGCTCACGAGCAGTACTTC. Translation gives CASSSLKSKDRLAHEQYF.

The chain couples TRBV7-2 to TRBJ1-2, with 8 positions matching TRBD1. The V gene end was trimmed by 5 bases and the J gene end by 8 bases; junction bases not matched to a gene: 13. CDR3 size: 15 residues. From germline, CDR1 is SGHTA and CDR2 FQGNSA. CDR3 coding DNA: TGTGCCAGCAGCCCCGGACAGGGTAGGGGGCGAGGCTACACCTTC. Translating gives CASSPGQGRGRGYTF.

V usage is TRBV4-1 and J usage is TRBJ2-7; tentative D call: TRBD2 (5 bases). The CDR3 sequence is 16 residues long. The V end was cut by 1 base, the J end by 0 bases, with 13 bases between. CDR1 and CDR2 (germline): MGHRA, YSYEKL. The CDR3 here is CASSQADLFSSYEQYF. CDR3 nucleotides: TGCGCCAGCAGCCAAGCGGACTTATTCAGCTCCTACGAGCAGTACTTC.

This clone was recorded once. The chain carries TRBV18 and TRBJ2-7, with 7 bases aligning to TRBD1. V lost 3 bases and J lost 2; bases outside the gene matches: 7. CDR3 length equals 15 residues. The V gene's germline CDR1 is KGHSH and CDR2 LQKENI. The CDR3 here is CASSPRRGGTYEQYF. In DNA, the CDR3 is TGTGCCAGCTCACCCCGGAGAGGGGGCACCTACGAGCAGTACTTC.

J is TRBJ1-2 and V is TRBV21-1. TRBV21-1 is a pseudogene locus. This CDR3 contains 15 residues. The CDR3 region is CASLSPTRRGSGYTF. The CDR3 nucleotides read TGTGCCAGCCTTTCTCCGACAAGGAGAGGATCGGGCTACACCTTC.

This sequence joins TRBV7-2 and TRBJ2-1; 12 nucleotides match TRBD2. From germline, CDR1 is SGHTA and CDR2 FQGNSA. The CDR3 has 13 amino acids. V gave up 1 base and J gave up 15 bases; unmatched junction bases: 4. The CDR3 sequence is CASSLVLAGGPFF. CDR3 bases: TGTGCCAGCAGCTTAGTCCTAGCGGGAGGGCCGTTCTTC. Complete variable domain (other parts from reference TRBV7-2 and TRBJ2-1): GAGVSQSPSNKVTEKGKDVELRCDPISGHTALYWYRQSLGQGLEFLIYFQGNSAPDKSGLPSDRFSAERTGGSVSTLTIQRTQQEDSAVYLCASSLVLAGGPFFGPGTRLTVL.

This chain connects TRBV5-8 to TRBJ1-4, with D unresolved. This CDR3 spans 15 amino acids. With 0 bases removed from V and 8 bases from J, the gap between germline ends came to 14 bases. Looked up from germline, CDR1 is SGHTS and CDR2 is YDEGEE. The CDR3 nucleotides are TGTGCCAGCAGCTTGGCCTTGGCAGGTCGGGAAAAACTGTTTTTT. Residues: CASSLALAGREKLFF.

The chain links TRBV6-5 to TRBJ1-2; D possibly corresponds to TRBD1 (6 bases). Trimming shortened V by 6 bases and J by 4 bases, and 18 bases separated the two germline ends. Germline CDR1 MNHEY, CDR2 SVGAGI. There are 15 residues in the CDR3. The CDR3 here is CASRGNNRERYGYTF. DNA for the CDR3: TGTGCCAGCAGGGGCAACAACAGGGAGCGCTATGGCTACACCTTC.

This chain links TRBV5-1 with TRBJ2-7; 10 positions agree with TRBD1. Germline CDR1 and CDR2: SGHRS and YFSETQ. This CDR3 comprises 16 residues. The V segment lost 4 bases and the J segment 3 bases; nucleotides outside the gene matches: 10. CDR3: CASSRSVTGGGYEQYF. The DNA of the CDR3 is TGCGCCAGCAGCAGGTCCGTGACAGGGGGCGGCTACGAGCAGTACTTC.

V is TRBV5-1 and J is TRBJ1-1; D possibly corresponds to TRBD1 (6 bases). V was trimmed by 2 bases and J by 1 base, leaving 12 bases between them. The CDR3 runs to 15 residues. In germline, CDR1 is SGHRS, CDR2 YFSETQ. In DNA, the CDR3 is TGCGCCAGCAGCTTATCCACAGGGACGAACACTGAAGCTTTCTTT. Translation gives CASSLSTGTNTEAFF.

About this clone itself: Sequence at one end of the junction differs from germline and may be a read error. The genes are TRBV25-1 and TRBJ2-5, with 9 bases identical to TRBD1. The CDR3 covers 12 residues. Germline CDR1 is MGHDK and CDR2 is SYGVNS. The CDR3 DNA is TGTGCCAGCAGTGACGTTCGGGACAGGGCGCACTTC. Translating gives CASSDVRDRAHF.

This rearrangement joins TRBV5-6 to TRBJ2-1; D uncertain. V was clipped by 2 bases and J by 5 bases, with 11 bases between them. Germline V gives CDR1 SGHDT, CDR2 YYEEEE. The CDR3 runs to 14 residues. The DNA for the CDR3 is TGTGCCAGCAGCTTTTACTCGACCCACAATGAGCAGTTCTTC. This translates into CASSFYSTHNEQFF.